The 30 T cell receptor beta chains listed next were all sequenced from one sample in a study of post-analysis software for immune sequencing data (dated by TCRdb to about 2015). What the authors observed across the whole study: Patients showed significantly higher frequencies than controls for a handful of TRBV segments, among them TRBV5-6, TRBV5-1 and TRBV20-1.

Their recognized antigens are unknown. The library was made by PCR. TCRdb shows the sequencer as Illumina HiSeq 2500. To reduce PCR and sequencing biases, unique molecular identifiers were incorporated into the TCR beta cDNA libraries. In-frame beta chains were kept once TCRdb had trimmed the public reads at Q25 with fastp and called clones with MiXCR. Merged by CDR3 protein, the rows form single entries marked with the most common genes and DNA. The sample table contains about 760,000 distinct CDR3 sequences; only one count was recorded for 25% to 30% of them. The ten largest clonotypes hold under 0.7% of the sample. The sequenced material came from blood. The receptors were sampled from a girl aged 10 to 17 with multiple sclerosis.

This clonotype has at least ten counts. V is TRBV3-1 and J is TRBJ2-3, with D unclear. There are 11 residues in the CDR3. Germline CDR1 reads LGHDT; CDR2 reads YNNKEL (reference sequence). Deletions cut 7 bases from V and 5 bases from J, with 7 bases between. As DNA, the CDR3 is TGTGCCAGCACCAGCCTAGATACGCAGTATTTT. Translating it yields CASTSLDTQYF.

V and J are TRBV29-1 and TRBJ2-7; maybe TRBD1 (6 bases). Germline loops: CDR1 SQVTM, CDR2 ANQGSEA. With 7 bases removed from V and 1 base from J, the gap between germline ends came to 14 bases. CDR3 length: 13 residues. CDR3 protein: CSAPTGHSYEQYF. CDR3 bases: TGCAGCGCTCCGACAGGCCATTCCTACGAGCAGTACTTC.

The sample holds many counts of this clonotype. The gene calls are TRBV6-5 and TRBJ2-3, with unresolved D. Germline V CDR1 and CDR2: MNHEY, SVGAGI. V shed 4 bases and J shed 1 base, with 9 bases lying between them. CDR3 length: 14 amino acids. The CDR3 DNA reads TGTGCCAGCAGTTCCGCCGGAGGCACAGATACGCAGTATTTT. The encoded protein is CASSSAGGTDTQYF.

This clonotype was detected only a few times. The chain combines TRBV28 with TRBJ2-7; TRBD1 or TRBD2 may be the D gene (5 bases each). The germline V gene has CDR1 MDHEN and CDR2 SYDVKM. Trimming left V 4 bases short and J 7 bases short, with 17 bases between. This CDR3 has 14 residues. The CDR3 protein is CASSSLRGAGEQYF. The CDR3 region has the DNA TGTGCCAGCAGTTCGCTTCGAGGGGCCGGGGAGCAGTACTTC.

The chain has TRBV29-1 and TRBJ1-2; unclear D gene. The germline V and J ends were trimmed by 6 bases and 4 bases, with 24 bases remaining between them. Germline CDR1 is SQVTM and CDR2 is ANQGSEA. The CDR3 covers 16 residues. This chain's CDR3 is CSVMAPAADKFYGYTF. CDR3 DNA: TGCAGCGTCATGGCTCCGGCAGCGGATAAGTTCTATGGCTACACCTTC. The entire variable domain, with the rest obtained from reference TRBV29-1 and TRBJ1-2, is as follows: SAVISQKPSRDICQRGTSLTIQCQVDSQVTMMFWYRQQPGQSLTLIATANQGSEATYESGFVIDKFPISRPNLTFSTLTVSNMSPEDSSIYLCSVMAPAADKFYGYTFGSGTRLTVV.

V gene TRBV20-1 combines with J gene TRBJ1-1; D is perhaps TRBD1 (5 bases). Germline values: CDR1 DFQATT, CDR2 SNEGSKA (reference sequence). The CDR3 extends over 14 amino acids. With 3 bases removed from V and 7 bases from J, the gap between germline ends came to 18 bases. The CDR3 spells CSAREPGAVSEAFF. The DNA for the CDR3 is TGCAGTGCTAGGGAGCCCGGGGCTGTAAGTGAAGCTTTCTTT.

This clonotype was seen only once. This chain uses TRBV29-1 with TRBJ1-2; perhaps TRBD1 as D (5 bases). V lost 2 bases and J lost 5, with 15 bases in between. This CDR3 is built from 14 residues. Per the germline V gene, CDR1 is SQVTM and CDR2 is ANQGSEA. The CDR3 loop reads CSVERGHRRYGYTF. The CDR3 nucleotides are TGCAGCGTTGAAAGAGGACACAGACGATATGGCTACACCTTC.

The chain uses TRBV29-1 and TRBJ1-1; D uncertain. Trimming removed 8 bases from V and 0 bases from J, with 13 bases in between. This CDR3 spans 13 amino acids. Germline V lookup: CDR1 SQVTM, CDR2 ANQGSEA. CDR3 region: CSTRAVMNTEAFF. The CDR3 nucleotides read TGCAGCACTCGGGCAGTTATGAACACTGAAGCTTTCTTT.

The sample holds many counts of this clonotype. This chain joins TRBV6-1 and TRBJ2-1, with 7 bases matching TRBD1. Germline CDR1 and CDR2: MNHNS and SASEGT. The V and J ends lost 6 bases and 4 bases, in that order; junction bases with no gene match: 9. The CDR3 extends over 15 amino acids. CDR3 in DNA: TGTGCCAGCAGGCCTTCGGGACAGCAATACAATGAGCAGTTCTTC. Translating it yields CASRPSGQQYNEQFF.

The V and J genes are TRBV7-2 and TRBJ1-3; D uncertain. V gave up 4 bases and J gave up 0 bases, with 10 bases separating them. CDR3 length: 15 amino acids. Germline CDR1 SGHTA, CDR2 FQGNSA. The chain's CDR3 is CASSSKVSSGNTIYF. In nucleotides, the CDR3 is TGTGCCAGCAGCTCGAAAGTCAGCTCTGGAAACACCATATATTTT.

V usage is TRBV4-3 and J usage is TRBJ2-5; D uncertain. The closer fit of TRBJ2-7 to the DNA end suggests the J call may be wrong. This CDR3 region has 13 residues. Per germline, CDR1 LGHNA and CDR2 YSLEER. CDR3: CASSQTPGSEQYF. CDR3 sequence (DNA): TGCGCCAGCAGCCAAACCCCAGGTAGCGAGCAGTACTTC.

There are a few counts of this clonotype. The gene calls are TRBV7-2 and TRBJ2-5, with 7 bases lining up with TRBD1. Germline lookup yields CDR1 SGHTA and CDR2 FQGNSA. The CDR3 sequence is 16 residues long. Trimming cost V 0 bases and J 7 bases; bases outside gene matches: 11. CDR3 DNA sequence: TGTGCCAGCAGCTTAGCGCAGGGGGTCCGGGCTGGGACCCAGTACTTC. This codes for CASSLAQGVRAGTQYF.

This chain uses TRBV5-1 with TRBJ2-1; 8 bases map to TRBD1. Germline loops: CDR1 SGHRS, CDR2 YFSETQ. The CDR3 loop spans 14 amino acids. V lost 7 bases, J lost 8 bases, and 11 bases stayed unmatched. CDR3 loop: CASGRTGTVDEQFF. The CDR3 DNA sequence: TGCGCCAGCGGGAGGACAGGGACCGTCGATGAGCAGTTCTTC.

Note on this clonotype: An end of the junction differs from the germline gene, which may be a read error. The chain is built from TRBV7-9 and TRBJ2-7; D gene ambiguous. Looked up from germline, CDR1 is SEHNR and CDR2 is FQNEAQ (reference sequence). The CDR3 totals 12 residues. The CDR3 sequence: CAGSLIPYEQYF. CDR3 sequence (DNA): TGTGCCGGCAGCTTAATCCCCTACGAGCAGTACTTC.

This clonotype occurred a few times. CDR3 nucleotides: TGTGCCAGCAGCTTAAGCCCCCTAGAGGGGGCGCAAGGCTACACCTTC. It specifies CASSLSPLEGAQGYTF. V is TRBV7-9 and J is TRBJ1-2; the match to TRBD1 covers 7 bases. V was pared by 2 bases and J by 8 bases, with 14 bases of the junction left unmatched. Germline V gene data show CDR1 as SEHNR and CDR2 as FQNEAQ (reference sequence). The CDR3 covers 16 residues.

For this clonotype: A much larger clone differs by one base, so this may be a read error. The DNA is omitted, as the CDR3 cannot be located on it reliably, and the CDR3 follows TCRdb's listing. The chain links TRBV29-1 to TRBJ1-2; TRBD1, the D gene given by the table, was not confirmed from the DNA. Germline V gives CDR1 SQVTM, CDR2 ANQGSEA. Including both end residues, the CDR3 is 11 amino acids long. The CDR3: CSVPGYYGCTF.

Concerning this clonotype: It may be a read error: a sequence one base away is much more abundant. V and J are TRBV10-3 and TRBJ1-5; 7 nucleotides line up with TRBD1. The J segment lost 2 bases and the V segment lost 10 bases, leaving 11 bases of the junction unmatched. CDR1 is ENHRY and CDR2 is SYGVKD in the germline V gene. The CDR3 is 15 residues long. CDR3 region: CATSDDRAGNQPQHF. DNA for the CDR3: TGTGCCACCAGCGATGACAGGGCCGGCAATCAGCCCCAGCATTTT.

CDR3 amino acids: CASSSVVDSYEQYF. CDR3 nucleotide sequence: TGTGCCAGCAGCTCCGTCGTGGATTCCTACGAGCAGTACTTC. V gene TRBV7-2 combines with J gene TRBJ2-7; D remains ambiguous. CDR3 size: 14 residues. Trimming took 4 bases from V and 1 from J, leaving 11 bases between them. Germline V gene sequence: CDR1 SGHTA, CDR2 FQGNSA.

A single count supports this clonotype. The gene calls are TRBV10-3 and TRBJ1-1; the match to TRBD1 covers 7 bases. This CDR3 is 15 amino acids long. The germline CDR1 and CDR2 sequences are ENHRY and SYGVKD. V lost 6 bases, J lost 4 bases, and 11 bases stayed unmatched. Written as DNA, the CDR3 is TGTGCCATCAGAACCACAGGGGCCCTGGGCACTGAAGCTTTCTTT. This sequence encodes CAIRTTGALGTEAFF.

The chain links TRBV12-3 or TRBV12-4 to TRBJ1-1, with 7 bases fitting TRBD1. The CDR3 runs to 14 residues. The J segment lost 4 bases and the V segment lost 8 bases, leaving 10 bases of the junction unmatched. In nucleotides, the CDR3 is TGTGCCAGCTCGCCCGACAGGGTTCGCACTGAAGCTTTCTTT. Its translation: CASSPDRVRTEAFF.

This clonotype was seen a few times. The V and J genes are TRBV6-1 and TRBJ2-3; perhaps TRBD1 as D (5 bases). This CDR3 spans 16 amino acids. The V end lost 6 bases, the J end lost 6 bases, and 22 bases lay between the germline ends. Per the germline V gene, CDR1 is MNHNS and CDR2 is SASEGT. CDR3 region: CASSPSTGAPRDTQYF. CDR3 nucleotides: TGTGCCAGCAGCCCATCGACTGGGGCCCCCCGGGATACGCAGTATTTT.

This clonotype has only a few counts. The J gene is TRBJ1-2, the V gene TRBV9, with D uncertain. The CDR3 is 14 amino acids. The germline V gene encodes CDR1 SGDLS and CDR2 YYNGEE. Trimming stripped 1 base from V and 8 bases from J, with 15 bases between. The DNA of the CDR3 is TGTGCCAGCAGCGTAAGCCCGATGGGAGAAGGCTACACCTTC. Amino acids: CASSVSPMGEGYTF.

This chain connects TRBV11-3 to TRBJ2-3; 7 bases fit TRBD1. Germline V gene sequence: CDR1 SGHNT, CDR2 YENEEA. This CDR3 has 14 amino acids. After removal of 5 bases from V and 3 bases from J, the junction contained 5 bases not matched to a gene. CDR3 DNA: TGTGCCAGCAGCCCTGGACAGGCGACAGATACGCAGTATTTT. Its protein product is CASSPGQATDTQYF.

For this clonotype: One end of the junction varies from germline; a read error may be responsible. The J gene is TRBJ2-6, the V gene TRBV3-1; TRBD1 matches at 9 bases. The V gene's germline CDR1 is LGHDT and CDR2 YNNKEL (reference sequence). The CDR3 length is 19 residues. CDR3 loop: CASSNQGQGASSGANVRTF. CDR3 nucleotide sequence: TGTGCCAGCAGTAACCAGGGACAGGGAGCCTCCTCTGGGGCCAACGTCCGGACTTTC.

A word on this clonotype: The junction shows a germline mismatch at one end, possibly a read error. This chain connects TRBV27 to TRBJ2-6; 7 bases align to TRBD1. Germline lookup yields CDR1 MNHEY and CDR2 SMNVEV (reference sequence). The length of the CDR3 is 16 residues. The CDR3 DNA is TGTGCCAGCGGAAGCGACAGGGTTATTGGGGCCAACGTCCCGACTTTC. Its translation is CASGSDRVIGANVPTF.

The table lists this clonotype with many counts. The gene calls are TRBV6-2 or TRBV6-3 and TRBJ2-1, with 9 bases aligning to TRBD2. Looked up from germline, CDR1 is MNHEY and CDR2 is SVGEGT. This CDR3 has 14 amino acids. V shed 5 bases, J shed 8 bases, and the junction held 7 bases outside the gene matches. DNA of the CDR3: TGTGCCAGCAGTCTAGCGGGACTGGTCGATGAGCAGTTCTTC. This translates into CASSLAGLVDEQFF.

This chain links TRBV7-9 with TRBJ1-4; a possible D gene is TRBD1 (6 bases). This CDR3 comprises 16 residues. V lost 2 bases, J lost 7 bases, and 17 bases lay in between. Germline values: CDR1 SEHNR, CDR2 FQNEAQ (reference sequence). The CDR3 loop reads CASSLLQGKFGEKLFF. The DNA of the CDR3 is TGTGCCAGCAGCTTATTACAGGGAAAATTTGGTGAAAAACTGTTTTTT.

The chain carries TRBV3-1 and TRBJ2-7, with 12 bases lining up with TRBD2. The V gene's germline CDR1 is LGHDT and CDR2 YNNKEL (reference sequence). The CDR3 length is 16 residues. Trimming removed 4 bases from V and 5 bases from J; junction bases left unmatched: 9. CDR3 DNA: TGTGCCAGCAGCCGAATGACTAGCGGGAGTTCCCACGAGCAGTACTTC. This codes for CASSRMTSGSSHEQYF.

This sequence joins TRBV20-1 and TRBJ2-3; 9 nucleotides align to TRBD2. The CDR3 spans 13 residues. CDR1 and CDR2 (germline): DFQATT, SNEGSKA (reference sequence). The junction had 1 base not matched to a gene; V was cut back by 3 bases and J by 3 bases. CDR3 residues: CSARSGGTDTQYF. CDR3 coding DNA: TGCAGTGCTAGGAGCGGGGGGACAGATACGCAGTATTTT.

This clonotype was seen only a few times. The V and J genes are TRBV7-9 and TRBJ2-5; the D gene is possibly TRBD2 (6 bases). Trimming took off 5 bases at V and 4 bases at J, with 20 bases between the two ends. Germline V gene data show CDR1 as SEHNR and CDR2 as FQNEAQ (reference sequence). The CDR3 sequence is 16 residues long. CDR3: CASSTSLGAGGETQYF. For the CDR3, the DNA is TGTGCCAGCAGCACCAGCCTAGGGGCCGGGGGAGAGACCCAGTACTTC.